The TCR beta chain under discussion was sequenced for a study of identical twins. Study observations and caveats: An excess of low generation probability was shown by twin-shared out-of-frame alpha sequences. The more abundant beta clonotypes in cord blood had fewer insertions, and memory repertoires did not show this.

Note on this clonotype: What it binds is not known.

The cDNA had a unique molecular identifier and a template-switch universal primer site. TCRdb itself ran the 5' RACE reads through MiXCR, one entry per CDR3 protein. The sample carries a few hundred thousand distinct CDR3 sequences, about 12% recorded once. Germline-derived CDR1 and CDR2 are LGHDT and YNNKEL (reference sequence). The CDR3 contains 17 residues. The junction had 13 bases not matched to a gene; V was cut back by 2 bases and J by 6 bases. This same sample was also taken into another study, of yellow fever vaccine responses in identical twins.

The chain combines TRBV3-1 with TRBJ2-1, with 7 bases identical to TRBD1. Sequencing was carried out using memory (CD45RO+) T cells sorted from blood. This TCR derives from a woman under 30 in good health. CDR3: CASSQLSLSAGGNEQFF. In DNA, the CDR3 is TGTGCCAGCAGCCAATTATCTTTGAGCGCAGGGGGCAATGAGCAGTTCTTC.